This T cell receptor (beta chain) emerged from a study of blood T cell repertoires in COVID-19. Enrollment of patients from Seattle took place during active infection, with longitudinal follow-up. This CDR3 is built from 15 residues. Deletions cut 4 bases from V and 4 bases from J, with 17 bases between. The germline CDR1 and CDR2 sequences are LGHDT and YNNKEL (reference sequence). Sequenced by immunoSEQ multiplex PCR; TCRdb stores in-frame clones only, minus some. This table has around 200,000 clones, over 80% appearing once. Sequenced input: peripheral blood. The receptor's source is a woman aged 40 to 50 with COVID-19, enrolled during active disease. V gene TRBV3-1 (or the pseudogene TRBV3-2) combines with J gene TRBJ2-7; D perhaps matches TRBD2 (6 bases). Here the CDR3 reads CASSRPGLSVYEQYF. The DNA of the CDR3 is TGTGCCAGCAGCCGGCCGGGACTGTCTGTATACGAGCAGTACTTC.